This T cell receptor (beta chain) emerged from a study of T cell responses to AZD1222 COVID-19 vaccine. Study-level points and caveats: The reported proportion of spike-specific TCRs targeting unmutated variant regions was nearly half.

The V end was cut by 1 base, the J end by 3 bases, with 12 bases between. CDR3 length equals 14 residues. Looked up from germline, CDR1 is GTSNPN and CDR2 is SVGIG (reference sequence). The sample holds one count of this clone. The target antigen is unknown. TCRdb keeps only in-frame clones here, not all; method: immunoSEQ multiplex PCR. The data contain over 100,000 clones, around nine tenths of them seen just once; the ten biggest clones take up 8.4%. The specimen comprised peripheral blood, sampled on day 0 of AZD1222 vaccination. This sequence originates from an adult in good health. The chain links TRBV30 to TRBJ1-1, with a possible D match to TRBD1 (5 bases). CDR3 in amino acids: CAWSDGQGYTEAFF. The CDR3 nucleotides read TGTGCCTGGAGTGATGGGCAGGGTTACACTGAAGCTTTCTTT.